A selection of T cell receptor beta chains follows, all from one sample in a study of identical twins. Each CDR3 protein gets one entry after TCRdb re-called the 5' RACE reads with MiXCR. The repertoire holds roughly 230,000 distinct CDR3 sequences, with approximately 8.3% as singletons. This sample was also put to use in a study of yellow fever vaccine responses in identical twins.

Sample: CD8+ T cells sorted from blood. Receptors originate from a woman younger than 35 in good health. CDR3s include the opening cysteine and the closing phenylalanine or tryptophan. Each record gives: J gene, V gene, clone size, D gene, CDR3 DNA, CDR3 protein. D genes are given only for firm matches. Size is omitted from some rows. Given values are once, few, many or a class for expanded clones.

TRBJ2-1 TRBV7-9 NA NA TGTGCCGGCAGCCCGCGGGACTCCCCCTGGGAGCAGTTCTTC CAGSPRDSPWEQFF
TRBJ1-6 TRBV7-8 many TRBD1 TGTGCCAGCAGCTTGGGTTACAGGGGATCGGATTCACCCCTCCACTTT CASSLGYRGSDSPLHF
TRBJ2-1 TRBV12-3/TRBV12-4 many TRBD2 TGTGCCAGCAGTTCCGGACTAGCGGGATACAATGAGCAGTTCTTC CASSSGLAGYNEQFF
TRBJ2-7 TRBV12-3/TRBV12-4 few TRBD2 TGTGCCACCCAGCGGGGGCCGGGCTACGAGCAGTACTTC CATQRGPGYEQYF
TRBJ2-7 TRBV9 few NA TGTGCCAGCAGCGCCCCAGGGACCTACGAGCAGTACTTC CASSAPGTYEQYF
TRBJ2-2 TRBV7-6 few NA TGTGCCAGCAGCTTTCTCCCGGAAAACACCGGGGAGCTGTTTTTT CASSFLPENTGELFF
TRBJ2-6 TRBV7-8 few NA TGTGCCAGCAGCTTAGCGGACCGGAGCTCTGGGGCCAACGTCCTGACTTTC CASSLADRSSGANVLTF
TRBJ2-3 TRBV20-1 NA NA TGCAGTGCTCAGGGGGGGCGGGAGTCAGATACGCAGTATTTT CSAQGGRESDTQYF
TRBJ2-1 TRBV9 few TRBD2 TGTGCCAGCAGCGGCGGGGGGGCCTACAATGAGCAGTTCTTC CASSGGGAYNEQFF
TRBJ2-2 TRBV7-8 NA NA TGTGCCAGCAGCAACAGGGACACGAACACCGGGGAGCTGTTTTTT CASSNRDTNTGELFF
TRBJ2-5 TRBV20-1 few TRBD2 TGCAGTGCTAGAGATGCTTGGATGGCTAGCGGGGGTACGGAAGAGACCCAGTACTTC CSARDAWMASGGTEETQYF
TRBJ2-1 TRBV7-9 many TRBD2 TGTGCCAGCAGCTTAGTACCAGCGGGAGGGCAGAATGAGCAGTTCTTC CASSLVPAGGQNEQFF
TRBJ2-1 TRBV6-1 many NA TGTGCCAGCAGTGATGTCTCGGGAGCGCCTCGCGATGAGCAGTTCTTC CASSDVSGAPRDEQFF
TRBJ2-3 TRBV6-2/TRBV6-3 once NA TGTGCCAGCAGTGCCTTCCCCTTTTCGGGAGCATCCGGTGATACGCAGTATTTT CASSAFPFSGASGDTQYF
TRBJ2-1 TRBV4-2 many NA TGTGCCAGCAGCCAAGGAGGGTTGGTCGAGCAGTTCTTC CASSQGGLVEQFF
TRBJ2-4 TRBV7-6 many TRBD1 TGTGCCAGCAGCTCGGGACAGGGCTTAAACATTCAGTACTTC CASSSGQGLNIQYF
TRBJ2-1 TRBV11-1 NA TRBD2 TGTGCCAGCAGCTTAGCGGGGACTAGCGGGGGTAGCTCCTACAATGAGCAGTTCTTC CASSLAGTSGGSSYNEQFF
TRBJ2-5 TRBV9 few NA TGTGCCAGCAGCGCCGGGACTCACCTTTGGGAGACCCAGTACTTC CASSAGTHLWETQYF